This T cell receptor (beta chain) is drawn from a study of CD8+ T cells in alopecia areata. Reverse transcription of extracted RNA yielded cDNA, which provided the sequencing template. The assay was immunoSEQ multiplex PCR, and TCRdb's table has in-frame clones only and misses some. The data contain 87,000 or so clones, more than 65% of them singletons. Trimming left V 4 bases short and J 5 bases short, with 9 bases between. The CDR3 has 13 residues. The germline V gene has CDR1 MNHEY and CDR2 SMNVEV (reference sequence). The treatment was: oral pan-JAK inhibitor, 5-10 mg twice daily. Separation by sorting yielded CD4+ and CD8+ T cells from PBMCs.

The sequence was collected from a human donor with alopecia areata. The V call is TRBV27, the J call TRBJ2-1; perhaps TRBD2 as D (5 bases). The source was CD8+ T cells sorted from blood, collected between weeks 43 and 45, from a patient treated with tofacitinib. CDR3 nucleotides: TGTGCCAGCAGTTACTCCGGGGACAATGAGCAGTTCTTC. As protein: CASSYSGDNEQFF.